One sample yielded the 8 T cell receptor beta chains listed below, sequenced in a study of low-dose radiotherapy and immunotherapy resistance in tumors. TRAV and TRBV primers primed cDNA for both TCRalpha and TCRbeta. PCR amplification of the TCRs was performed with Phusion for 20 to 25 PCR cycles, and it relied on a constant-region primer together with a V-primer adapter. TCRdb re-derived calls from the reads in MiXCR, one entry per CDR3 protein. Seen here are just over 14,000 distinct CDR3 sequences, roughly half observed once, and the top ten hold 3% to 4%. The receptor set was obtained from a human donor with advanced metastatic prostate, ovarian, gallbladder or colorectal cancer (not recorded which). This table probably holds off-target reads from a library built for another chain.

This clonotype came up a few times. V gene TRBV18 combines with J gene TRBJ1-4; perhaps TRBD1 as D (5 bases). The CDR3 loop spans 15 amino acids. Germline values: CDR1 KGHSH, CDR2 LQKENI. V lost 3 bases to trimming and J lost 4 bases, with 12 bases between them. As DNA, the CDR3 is TGTGCCAGCTCACCGGGGCGTCAGAGTAATGAAAAACTGTTTTTT. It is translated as CASSPGRQSNEKLFF.

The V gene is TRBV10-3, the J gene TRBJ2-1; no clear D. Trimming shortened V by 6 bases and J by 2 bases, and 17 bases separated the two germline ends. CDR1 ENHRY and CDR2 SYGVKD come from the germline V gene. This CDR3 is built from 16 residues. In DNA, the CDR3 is TGTGCCATCAGCGCGCCCGCCAGAAAGGCCTACAATGAGCAGTTCTTC. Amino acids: CAISAPARKAYNEQFF.

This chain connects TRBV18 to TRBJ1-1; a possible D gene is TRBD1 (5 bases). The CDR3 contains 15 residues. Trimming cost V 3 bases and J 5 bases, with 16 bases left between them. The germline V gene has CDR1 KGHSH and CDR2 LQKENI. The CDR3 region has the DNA TGTGCCAGCTCACCCCGGGACTCAAGAGGGACTGAAGCTTTCTTT. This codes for CASSPRDSRGTEAFF.

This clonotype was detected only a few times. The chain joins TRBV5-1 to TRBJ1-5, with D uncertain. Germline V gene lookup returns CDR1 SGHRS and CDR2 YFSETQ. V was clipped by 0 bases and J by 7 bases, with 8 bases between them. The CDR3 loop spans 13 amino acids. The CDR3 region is CASSLEGSQPQHF. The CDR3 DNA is TGCGCCAGCAGCTTGGAGGGAAGCCAGCCCCAGCATTTT.

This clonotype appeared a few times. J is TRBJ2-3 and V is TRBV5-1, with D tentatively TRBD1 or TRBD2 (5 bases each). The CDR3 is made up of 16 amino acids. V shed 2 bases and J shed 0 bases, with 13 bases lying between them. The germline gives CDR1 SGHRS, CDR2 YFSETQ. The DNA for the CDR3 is TGCGCCAGCAGCTTTAAGGGGACCCAGAGCACAGATACGCAGTATTTT. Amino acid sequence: CASSFKGTQSTDTQYF.

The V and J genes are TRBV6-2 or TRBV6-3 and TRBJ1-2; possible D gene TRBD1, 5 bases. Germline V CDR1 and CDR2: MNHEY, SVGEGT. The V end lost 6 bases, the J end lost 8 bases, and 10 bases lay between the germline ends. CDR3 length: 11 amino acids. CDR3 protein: CASRSGTGYTF. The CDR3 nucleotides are TGTGCCAGCAGATCTGGGACCGGCTACACCTTC.

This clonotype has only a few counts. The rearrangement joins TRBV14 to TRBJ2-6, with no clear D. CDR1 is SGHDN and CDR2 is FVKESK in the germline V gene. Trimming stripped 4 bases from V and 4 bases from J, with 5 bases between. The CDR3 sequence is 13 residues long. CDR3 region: CASSPWGANVLTF. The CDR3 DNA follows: TGTGCCAGCAGCCCGTGGGGGGCCAACGTCCTGACTTTC.

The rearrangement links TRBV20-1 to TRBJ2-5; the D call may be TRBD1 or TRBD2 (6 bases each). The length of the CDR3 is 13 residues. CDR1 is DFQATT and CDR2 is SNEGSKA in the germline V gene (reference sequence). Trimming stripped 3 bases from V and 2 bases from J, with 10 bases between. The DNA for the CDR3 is TGCAGTGCTAGCGAAGGGGGGCAAGAGACCCAGTACTTC. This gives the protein CSASEGGQETQYF.